These 25 T cell receptor beta chains originate from one sample sequenced in a study of cytomegalovirus exposure and HLA in healthy donors. Primers for the PCR totalled 60 Vbeta and 13 Jbeta. Profiling relied on immunoSEQ multiplex PCR, and the TCRdb table lists in-frame clones only, not all of them. This sample carries around 200,000 clones, 77% of them seen once, and the ten largest clones take around 2.9%. Sequenced material: PBMCs. Receptor source: a woman aged 60-70 years in good health and CMV-seropositive.

This chain uses TRBV28 with TRBJ2-6; 8 bases map to TRBD1. The CDR3 consists of 15 residues. The germline CDR1 and CDR2 sequences are MDHEN and SYDVKM. V dropped 6 bases and J dropped 4; count of bases not matched to a gene: 5. The CDR3 region is CASRSGGNGANVLTF. CDR3 DNA: TGTGCCAGCAGGTCAGGGGGCAACGGGGCCAACGTCCTGACTTTC.

This clone appeared a few times. The chain uses TRBV28 and TRBJ1-1; D gene uncertain. V gave up 6 bases and J gave up 1 base, with 15 bases separating them. CDR1 MDHEN and CDR2 SYDVKM come from the germline V gene. The CDR3 loop spans 15 amino acids. The CDR3 here is CASSLFIQRNTEAFF. CDR3 DNA: TGTGCCAGCAGCCTTTTCATACAGAGGAACACTGAAGCTTTCTTT.

The chain is built from TRBV5-1 and TRBJ1-2, with 7 positions matching TRBD1. Germline V gene lookup returns CDR1 SGHRS and CDR2 YFSETQ. The CDR3 has 12 amino acids. Trimming at V came to 6 bases and at J to 8 bases, leaving 7 bases not matched to a gene. The CDR3 coding sequence is TGCGCCAGCAAAGAACAGGGGCGAGGCTACACCTTC. Amino acid sequence: CASKEQGRGYTF.

The chain carries TRBV28 and TRBJ2-3; D remains ambiguous. V gave up 8 bases and J gave up 1 base, with 19 bases separating them. Germline V gene data show CDR1 as MDHEN and CDR2 as SYDVKM. This CDR3 comprises 16 residues. CDR3 bases: TGTGCCAGCTCCTTCCCCCCAACACAAGGCACAGATACGCAGTATTTT. It specifies CASSFPPTQGTDTQYF.

V usage is TRBV28 and J usage is TRBJ2-1, with a possible D match to TRBD1 (5 bases). Trimming took off 8 bases at V and 12 bases at J, with 14 bases between the two ends. From germline, CDR1 is MDHEN and CDR2 SYDVKM. The CDR3 extends over 11 amino acids. CDR3 protein: CASLTRAGQFF. CDR3 DNA: TGTGCCAGCCTCACCAGGGCTGGGCAGTTCTTC. The variable domain in full, completed from reference TRBV28 and TRBJ2-1, reads DVKVTQSSRYLVKRTGEKVFLECVQDMDHENMFWYRQDPGLGLRLIYFSYDVKMKEKGDIPEGYSVSREKKERFSLILESASTNQTSMYLCASLTRAGQFFGPGTRLTVL.

The chain joins TRBV6-1 to TRBJ1-1; TRBD1 matches 10 bases. Germline V gene data show CDR1 as MNHNS and CDR2 as SASEGT. With 3 bases clipped from V and 3 bases from J, the junction kept 4 bases outside the gene matches. The CDR3 length is 15 residues. CDR3 in amino acids: CASSEGQGLYTEAFF. The DNA of the CDR3 is TGTGCCAGCAGTGAGGGACAGGGGCTTTACACTGAAGCTTTCTTT.

The chain uses TRBV6-5 and TRBJ2-6; 8 bases are a match to TRBD2. With V trimmed by 6 bases and J by 3 bases, 1 base remained unmatched. The germline gives CDR1 MNHEY, CDR2 SVGAGI. This CDR3 has 14 residues. CDR3 coding DNA: TGTGCCAGCAGGAGCGGGGGTGGGGCCAACGTCCTGACTTTC. It codes for CASRSGGGANVLTF.

The J gene is TRBJ1-2, the V gene TRBV18, with 10 bases lining up with TRBD1. The CDR3 is made up of 16 amino acids. CDR1 KGHSH and CDR2 LQKENI come from the germline V gene. The V gene end was trimmed by 0 bases and the J gene end by 7 bases; junction bases not matched to a gene: 8. DNA for the CDR3: TGTGCCAGCTCACCACCGACGACAGGGGGCGCGAGTGGCTACACCTTC. This encodes CASSPPTTGGASGYTF.

The chain combines TRBV18 with TRBJ2-5; 7 nucleotides match TRBD1. From germline, CDR1 is KGHSH and CDR2 LQKENI. The CDR3 runs to 16 residues. The junction had 11 bases not matched to a gene; V was cut back by 3 bases and J by 4 bases. The CDR3 DNA sequence: TGTGCCAGCTCACCCGCTGACAGGGTTGGCGGAGAGACCCAGTACTTC. It is translated as CASSPADRVGGETQYF.

The rearrangement links TRBV5-6 to TRBJ1-2; TRBD1 matches 7 bases. This CDR3 spans 16 amino acids. The germline V gene encodes CDR1 SGHDT and CDR2 YYEEEE. Trimming took 0 bases from V and 3 from J; bases not matched to a gene: 8. The CDR3 spells CASSLEVTGTDYGYTF. The CDR3 bases are TGTGCCAGCAGCTTGGAGGTGACAGGGACCGACTATGGCTACACCTTC.

About this clone itself: This sample also contains other DNA sequences that code for the same CDR3. The rearrangement links TRBV6-1 to TRBJ1-5; 7 bases align to TRBD1. Unmatched junction bases numbered 2, after V lost 5 bases and J lost 1 base. This CDR3 has 14 residues. Germline lookup yields CDR1 MNHNS and CDR2 SASEGT. The CDR3 region has the DNA TGTGCCAGCAGTCCGACAGGGAGCAATCAGCCCCAGCATTTT. This codes for CASSPTGSNQPQHF.

The gene calls are TRBV7-9 and TRBJ1-6; D is ambiguous. Deletions cut 3 bases from V and 7 bases from J, with 10 bases between. The CDR3 loop spans 14 amino acids. The V gene's germline CDR1 is SEHNR and CDR2 FQNEAQ (reference sequence). The CDR3 DNA reads TGTGCCAGCAGCTTCGGAGTACCCAATTCACCCCTCCACTTT. Its protein is CASSFGVPNSPLHF.

J is TRBJ2-2 and V is TRBV9; D gene ambiguous. The V end was cut by 4 bases, the J end by 2 bases, with 12 bases between. Per germline, CDR1 SGDLS and CDR2 YYNGEE. The CDR3 consists of 15 residues. The CDR3 region has the DNA TGTGCCAGCAGCTTACTGCCGGTAAACACCGGGGAGCTGTTTTTT. Residues: CASSLLPVNTGELFF.

V gene TRBV15 combines with J gene TRBJ1-3; D is uncertain. The germline gives CDR1 LNHNV, CDR2 YYDKDF (reference sequence). V lost 11 bases and J lost 0, with 11 bases in between. CDR3 length: 13 amino acids. The CDR3 coding sequence is TGTGCCGCGAGTCCAAGCTCTGGAAACACCATATATTTT. Translated, it gives CAASPSSGNTIYF. The full variable domain, in which reference TRBV15 and TRBJ1-3 provide the parts outside the CDR3, is DAMVIQNPRYQVTQFGKPVTLSCSQTLNHNVMYWYQQKSSQAPKLLFHYYDKDFNNEADTPDNFQSRRPNTSFCFLDIRSPGLGDTAMYLCAASPSSGNTIYFGEGSWLTVV.

J is TRBJ1-2 and V is TRBV27; 7 positions match TRBD1. CDR3 length equals 16 residues. Germline CDR1 and CDR2: MNHEY and SMNVEV (reference sequence). V was pared by 6 bases and J by 0 bases, with 10 bases of the junction left unmatched. CDR3 nucleotide sequence: TGTGCCAGCAGACGTAGGACAGGAGATGCTAACTATGGCTACACCTTC. Its protein product is CASRRRTGDANYGYTF.

The rearrangement links TRBV11-3 to TRBJ2-3; D possibly corresponds to TRBD2 (5 bases). Germline lookup yields CDR1 SGHNT and CDR2 YENEEA. The CDR3 consists of 15 residues. The V end was cut by 5 bases, the J end by 8 bases, with 20 bases between. The CDR3: CASSPSWGVSPTQYF. The DNA of the CDR3 is TGTGCCAGCAGCCCATCATGGGGAGTCTCCCCTACGCAGTATTTT.

The chain couples TRBV5-1 to TRBJ2-5, with D tentatively TRBD1 (6 bases). This CDR3 is built from 14 residues. Trimming stripped 4 bases from V and 1 base from J, with 11 bases between. Per the germline V gene, CDR1 is SGHRS and CDR2 is YFSETQ. As DNA, the CDR3 is TGCGCCAGCAGCCCCGGACAGTCCCAAGAGACCCAGTACTTC. Translated: CASSPGQSQETQYF.

V usage is TRBV5-5 and J usage is TRBJ2-5; 15 nucleotides align to TRBD2. The trim removed 4 bases at V and 5 bases at J, leaving 3 bases unmatched. Germline CDR1 reads SGHKS; CDR2 reads YYEKEE (reference sequence). The CDR3 totals 15 residues. CDR3 nucleotides: TGTGCCAGCAGCCCCGGGACTAGCGGGGGGGAGACCCAGTACTTC. It is translated as CASSPGTSGGETQYF.

Remarks on this clone: Other DNA sequences within the sample encode an identical CDR3. This chain uses TRBV18 with TRBJ1-4, with D possibly TRBD1 on 5 matching bases. This CDR3 is built from 14 residues. The germline V gene has CDR1 KGHSH and CDR2 LQKENI. Trimming removed 3 bases at V and 12 bases at J, with 17 bases between. In DNA, the CDR3 is TGTGCCAGCTCACCTCGGGAGGGGTCTCAGGAACTGTTTTTT. Translated, it gives CASSPREGSQELFF. The full variable domain, with the rest looked up from reference TRBV18 and TRBJ1-4, is NAGVMQNPRHLVRRRGQEARLRCSPMKGHSHVYWYRQLPEEGLKFMVYLQKENIIDESGMPKERFSAEFPKEGPSILRIQQVVRGDSAAYFCASSPREGSQELFFGSGTQLSVL.

This chain joins TRBV2 and TRBJ2-3; 9 positions agree with TRBD2. V gave up 9 bases and J gave up 6 bases; unmatched junction bases: 10. The CDR3 extends over 14 amino acids. Germline CDR1 SNHLY, CDR2 FYNNEI. CDR3 loop: CASGLAYRLDTQYF. CDR3 DNA: TGTGCCAGTGGACTAGCGTACCGGTTGGATACGCAGTATTTT.

The chain has TRBV5-1 and TRBJ1-3; the D gene is possibly TRBD1 (5 bases). Germline V CDR1 and CDR2: SGHRS, YFSETQ. Deletions cut 4 bases from V and 4 bases from J, with 27 bases between. The CDR3 sequence is 19 residues long. As DNA, the CDR3 is TGCGCCAGCAGCCGGTCATTTGGGGGGATACAAGCAGCAGGAAACACCATATATTTT. Translated: CASSRSFGGIQAAGNTIYF.

J is TRBJ2-1 and V is TRBV2; D is ambiguous. Germline V gene lookup returns CDR1 SNHLY and CDR2 FYNNEI. The CDR3 is made up of 16 amino acids. V was cut by 1 base and J by 3 bases, with 13 bases left in between. The chain's CDR3 is CASSEGPDILYNEQFF. The CDR3 bases are TGTGCCAGCAGTGAAGGGCCTGACATACTCTACAATGAGCAGTTCTTC.

The chain has TRBV5-4 and TRBJ2-1, with 9 bases that match TRBD2. CDR3 size: 17 residues. The V gene's germline CDR1 is SGHNT and CDR2 YYREEE (reference sequence). With V trimmed by 6 bases and J by 0 bases, 10 bases remained unmatched. The CDR3 nucleotides are TGTGCCAGCACCCGCGGGGGCGGGGGGGCCTCCTACAATGAGCAGTTCTTC. Encoded protein: CASTRGGGGASYNEQFF.

The chain is built from TRBV18 and TRBJ2-1; 7 nucleotides match TRBD2. V lost 7 bases to trimming and J lost 10 bases; unmatched junction nucleotides: 4. CDR3 length equals 11 residues. Germline CDR1 reads KGHSH; CDR2 reads LQKENI. As DNA, the CDR3 is TGTGCCAGCTGGAACGGGGGGGAGCAGTTCTTC. Its protein is CASWNGGEQFF.

The chain couples TRBV6-1 to TRBJ2-3, with D possibly TRBD2 on 5 matching bases. Looked up from germline, CDR1 is MNHNS and CDR2 is SASEGT. This CDR3 is built from 15 residues. Trimming stripped 5 bases from V and 1 base from J, with 13 bases between. CDR3 coding DNA: TGTGCCAGCAGTTCGTTATTCGGGGGCACAGATACGCAGTATTTT. Translation gives CASSSLFGGTDTQYF.